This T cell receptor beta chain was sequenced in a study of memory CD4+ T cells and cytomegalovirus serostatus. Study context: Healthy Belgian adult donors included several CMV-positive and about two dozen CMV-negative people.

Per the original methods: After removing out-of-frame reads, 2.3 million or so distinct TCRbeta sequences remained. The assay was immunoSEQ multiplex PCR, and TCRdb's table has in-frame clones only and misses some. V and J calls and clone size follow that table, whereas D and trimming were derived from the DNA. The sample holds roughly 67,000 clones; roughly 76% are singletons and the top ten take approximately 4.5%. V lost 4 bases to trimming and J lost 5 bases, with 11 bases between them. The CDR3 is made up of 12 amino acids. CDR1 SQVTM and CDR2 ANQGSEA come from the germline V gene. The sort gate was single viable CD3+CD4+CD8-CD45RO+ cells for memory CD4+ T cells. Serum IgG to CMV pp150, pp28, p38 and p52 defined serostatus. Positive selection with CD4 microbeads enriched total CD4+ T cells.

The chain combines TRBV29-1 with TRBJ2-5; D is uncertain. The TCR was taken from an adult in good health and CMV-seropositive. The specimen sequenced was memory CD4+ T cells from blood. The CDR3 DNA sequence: TGCAGCGTTGCTCCAGTAGGGGAGACCCAGTACTTC. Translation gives CSVAPVGETQYF.